A selection of T cell receptor beta chains follows, all from one sample in a study of human T cells and chemical hapten exposure. TCRdb reprocessed the RACE reads via MiXCR and lists one record per CDR3 protein. The data contain fewer than 70,000 distinct CDR3 sequences, roughly 9.7% of them singletons. The starting material was whole blood, obtained in connection with sensitization to the hapten diphenylcyclopropenone (DPC). The origin of the receptors is a woman aged 45-59 years with alopecia areata. Some clones in this sample may be carry-over from other donors' samples. Both conserved end residues are trimmed from each CDR3. The order of the fields is CDR3 protein, V gene, clone size, CDR3 length. Not every row has a clone size; where given, it reads once, few, many or a size class.

AWAGGPNQPQH TRBV30 few 11
SVGAGTGELF TRBV29-1 many 10
ASRFGQGSTYNSPLH TRBV5-5 many 15
ASSLGHGHEQF TRBV7-3 many 11
ASSRDGRQDTQY TRBV6-4 - 12
ASSFPLGLAGGVNTGELF TRBV28 many 18
ASSEEGRSPETQY TRBV7-9 many 13
ASGTVQPQH TRBV12-5 few 9
ASSVGGTYSYEQY TRBV9 many 13
ASSPTGIQETQY TRBV18 many 12
SARTGGPSTEAF TRBV20-1 many 12
SVVGQPNTEAF TRBV29-1 many 11
SARARQATNYGYT TRBV20-1 few 13
ASTLGGGGTGELF TRBV7-2 few 13
ATSDYPEVYNEQF TRBV19 - 13
ASSGAGGGNQPQH TRBV6-1 few 13
ASSRKHRESSSPLH TRBV7-6 - 14
ASSAGTGQSYKQY TRBV9 many 13
SAPPYRTSGRGGGGNEQF TRBV20-1 - 18
SVEEKGAAEAF TRBV29-1 many 11